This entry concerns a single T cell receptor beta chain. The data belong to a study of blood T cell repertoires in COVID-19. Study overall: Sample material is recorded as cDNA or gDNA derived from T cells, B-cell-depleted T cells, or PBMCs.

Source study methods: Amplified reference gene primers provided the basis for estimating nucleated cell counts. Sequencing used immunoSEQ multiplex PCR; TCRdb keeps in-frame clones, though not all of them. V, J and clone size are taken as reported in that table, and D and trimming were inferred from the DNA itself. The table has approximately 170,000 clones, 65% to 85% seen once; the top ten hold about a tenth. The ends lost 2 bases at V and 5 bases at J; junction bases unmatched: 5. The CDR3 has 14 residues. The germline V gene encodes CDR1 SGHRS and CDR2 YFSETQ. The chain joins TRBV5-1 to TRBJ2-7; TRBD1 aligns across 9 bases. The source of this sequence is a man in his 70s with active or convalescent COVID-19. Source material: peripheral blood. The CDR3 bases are TGCGCCAGCAGCTTTAACAGGGGGCCAAACGAGCAGTACTTC. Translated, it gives CASSFNRGPNEQYF.